A selection of T cell receptor beta chains follows, all from one sample in a study of blood T cell repertoires in COVID-19. The table came from immunoSEQ multiplex PCR; TCRdb's copy has only in-frame clones and leaves some out. The table has 450,000 to 500,000 clones, approximately 83% seen once. Source material: peripheral blood. The receptors were gathered from a human donor in a cohort sampled during active COVID-19. CDR3s include the opening cysteine and the closing phenylalanine or tryptophan. The D gene is left open where the match is weak. Not every row has a clone size; where given, it reads once, few, many or a size class.

d_call clone_size j_call v_call cdr3_aa cdr3_nt
TRBD2 . TRBJ2-2 TRBV7-3 CASSSHNSGRYTGELFF TGTGCCAGCAGCTCTCACAACAGCGGGAGGTACACCGGGGAGCTGTTTTTT
. . TRBJ2-7 TRBV11-2 CASSLVRRRYEQYF TGTGCCAGCAGCTTAGTAAGGAGGCGCTACGAGCAGTACTTC
. once TRBJ2-1 TRBV19 CASSIVHGGSVGNEQFF TGTGCCAGTAGTATAGTTCACGGCGGGTCGGTGGGCAATGAGCAGTTCTTC
. . TRBJ2-3 TRBV18 CASSPLRADTQYF TGTGCCAGCTCACCACTTCGAGCAGATACGCAGTATTTT
TRBD1 . TRBJ1-2 TRBV5-1 CASRTNPTGAQGYTF TGCGCCAGCAGGACTAATCCAACAGGGGCGCAGGGCTACACCTTC
. . TRBJ2-1 TRBV19 CATSGSSYNEQFF TGTGCCACCTCAGGAAGCTCCTACAATGAGCAGTTCTTC
. . TRBJ1-1 TRBV7-9 CASSLLQTNTEAFF TGTGCCAGCAGCTTACTACAGACGAACACTGAAGCTTTCTTT
. . TRBJ2-7 TRBV12-3/TRBV12-4 CASSFAGAPLF TGTGCCAGCAGTTTCGCGGGGGCCCCCCTATTC
TRBD2 . TRBJ2-5 TRBV19 CASSMVLAGGGTQYF TGTGCCAGTAGTATGGTACTAGCGGGAGGTGGGACCCAGTACTTC
. . TRBJ1-2 TRBV6-5 CASRDPTGSNYGYTF TGTGCCAGCAGGGACCCAACAGGGAGTAACTATGGCTACACCTTC
. . TRBJ1-1 TRBV14 CASSHEGGVAFF TGTGCCAGCAGCCATGAAGGGGGAGTAGCTTTCTTT
. . TRBJ2-5 TRBV27 CASKTPGETQYF TGTGCCAGCAAAACCCCGGGGGAGACCCAGTACTTC
TRBD1 . TRBJ1-1 TRBV7-3 CASSLRQGARTEAFF TGTGCCAGCAGCCTCCGACAGGGCGCGAGGACTGAAGCTTTCTTT
TRBD1 . TRBJ1-4 TRBV23-1 CASSQWAGGRANEKLFF TGCGCCAGCAGTCAATGGGCAGGGGGCCGAGCTAATGAAAAACTGTTTTTT
TRBD1 . TRBJ1-5 TRBV6-1 CASSGDRGIGNQPQHF TGTGCCAGCAGTGGGGACAGGGGAATAGGCAATCAGCCCCAGCATTTT
TRBD1 . TRBJ1-4 TRBV19 CASSTWDSNEKLFF TGTGCCAGTAGTACCTGGGACAGTAATGAAAAACTGTTTTTT
TRBD2 . TRBJ2-5 TRBV7-2 CASSKQAASGRPGETQYF TGTGCCAGCAGCAAACAGGCGGCTAGCGGGAGGCCGGGGGAGACCCAGTACTTC
. . TRBJ2-1 TRBV27 CASRLYNEQFF TGTGCCAGCCGACTCTACAATGAGCAGTTCTTC
. . TRBJ1-1 TRBV5-1 CASSLAGQNTEAFF TGCGCCAGCAGCTTGGCCGGACAGAACACTGAAGCTTTCTTT
TRBD2 . TRBJ2-7 TRBV28 CASTLGTSEYYEQYF TGTGCCAGCACTCTCGGGACTAGCGAGTACTACGAGCAGTACTTC
TRBD1 . TRBJ2-7 TRBV6-5 CASSYYGTETSYEQYF TGTGCCAGCAGTTACTATGGGACAGAGACCTCCTACGAGCAGTACTTC
. . TRBJ2-7 TRBV7-2 CASSQNGYEQYF TGTGCCAGCTCCCAAAACGGCTACGAGCAGTACTTC
TRBD1 . TRBJ1-5 TRBV28 CASSLYLWATGGSNQPQHF TGTGCCAGCAGTTTATATTTGTGGGCGACAGGGGGGAGCAATCAGCCCCAGCATTTT
TRBD2 . TRBJ2-3 TRBV11-2 CASSPGSLAVGADTQYF TGTGCCAGCAGCCCAGGGAGCCTAGCGGTGGGTGCAGATACGCAGTATTTT
TRBD1 . TRBJ2-7 TRBV27 CASSLPGQALYEQYF TGTGCCAGCAGTTTACCGGGACAGGCCCTCTACGAGCAGTACTTC
TRBD1 . TRBJ2-7 TRBV29-1 CSVEEDRTYEQYF TGCAGCGTTGAAGAGGACAGGACCTACGAGCAGTACTTC
TRBD1 . TRBJ1-6 TRBV10-3 CAISPLGQGADALHF TGTGCCATCAGCCCTCTTGGGCAGGGGGCTGACGCCCTCCACTTT
. once TRBJ1-5 TRBV6-5 CASSYRSTDQPQHF TGTGCCAGCAGTTACCGGTCAACCGATCAGCCCCAGCATTTT
TRBD1 . TRBJ2-7 TRBV3-1/TRBV3-2 CASRRNGQGACYEQYF TGTGCCAGCAGACGCAACGGACAGGGGGCTTGCTACGAGCAGTACTTC
. . TRBJ1-2 TRBV5-1 CASSLESANYGYTF TGCGCCAGCAGCTTGGAGTCAGCTAACTATGGCTACACCTTC
. once TRBJ1-5 TRBV4-1 CASSQDIRGDLSNQPQHF TGCGCCAGCAGCCAAGATATTCGGGGGGACTTAAGCAATCAGCCCCAGCATTTT
. . TRBJ1-5 TRBV6-2/TRBV6-3 CASSPPADRIGYSNQPQHF TGTGCCAGCAGTCCCCCTGCGGACAGAATCGGTTATAGCAATCAGCCCCAGCATTTT
TRBD1 . TRBJ1-1 TRBV19 CASQISGGRTEAFF TGTGCCAGTCAGATATCAGGGGGGAGAACTGAAGCTTTCTTT
TRBD1 once TRBJ1-1 TRBV3-1/TRBV3-2 CASSQDFGGQGLNVNTEAFF TGTGCCAGCAGCCAAGATTTTGGCGGACAGGGGTTAAATGTGAACACTGAAGCTTTCTTT
TRBD2 . TRBJ2-7 TRBV13 CASSVTGTSGRYEQYF TGTGCCAGCAGCGTGACCGGGACTAGCGGCAGGTACGAGCAGTACTTC
. few TRBJ1-5 TRBV30 CAWKGQDQPQHF TGTGCCTGGAAGGGGCAAGATCAGCCCCAGCATTTT
TRBD1 . TRBJ1-2 TRBV3-1/TRBV3-2 CASSQTGRYGYTF TGTGCCAGCAGCCAGACAGGGCGCTATGGCTACACCTTC
. . TRBJ1-1 TRBV5-1 CASSRAPTETEAFF TGCGCCAGCAGCCGAGCACCGACGGAGACTGAAGCTTTCTTT
TRBD2 . TRBJ2-1 TRBV7-8 CASSLARVAGGKEQFF TGTGCCAGCAGCTTAGCGAGAGTAGCGGGAGGGAAGGAGCAGTTCTTC
TRBD1 . TRBJ1-4 TRBV11-2 CASSSKVRAQGTNEKLFF TGTGCCAGCAGCTCCAAGGTGCGGGCACAGGGGACTAATGAAAAACTGTTTTTT
TRBD1 . TRBJ1-4 TRBV5-6 CASSLQGAGNEKLFF TGTGCCAGCAGCCTGCAGGGGGCGGGTAATGAAAAACTGTTTTTT
. . TRBJ2-2 TRBV5-1 CASSLDRETGELFF TGCGCCAGCAGCTTGGACAGGGAAACCGGGGAGCTGTTTTTT
. . TRBJ1-2 TRBV6-6 CASSYDRYYGYTF TGTGCCAGCAGTTACGACAGATACTATGGCTACACCTTC
. . TRBJ2-7 TRBV12-5 CASGPDSGAYEQYF TGTGCTAGTGGTCCGGACTCTGGAGCCTACGAGCAGTACTTC
. . TRBJ1-3 TRBV30 CAWSVGGTGNTIYF TGTGCCTGGAGTGTAGGCGGAACTGGAAACACCATATATTTT
. . TRBJ2-7 TRBV7-3 CASSLLAGQFNEQYF TGTGCCAGCAGCTTACTGGCGGGACAGTTTAACGAGCAGTACTTC
. . TRBJ1-5 TRBV19 CASSIQGVQPQHF TGTGCCAGTAGTATTCAAGGGGTTCAGCCCCAGCATTTT
. many TRBJ2-1 TRBV2 CASSAWGAYNEQFF TGTGCAAGTAGCGCCTGGGGGGCCTACAATGAGCAGTTCTTC
TRBD2 . TRBJ2-2 TRBV29-1 CSVETGGDRELFF TGCAGCGTTGAAACGGGAGGCGACCGGGAGCTGTTTTTT
. . TRBJ2-3 TRBV28 CASSLSGSTDTQYF TGTGCCAGCAGTTTATCAGGTAGCACAGATACGCAGTATTTT
TRBD2 . TRBJ2-7 TRBV5-6 CASSPTSGVVYEQYF TGTGCCAGCAGCCCAACCAGCGGGGTAGTCTACGAGCAGTACTTC
. . TRBJ1-1 TRBV2 CASSVGGVEGRFF TGTGCCAGCAGTGTTGGCGGCGTCGAGGGGAGGTTCTTT
. once TRBJ1-5 TRBV18 CASSASNREGQPQHF TGTGCCAGCTCCGCAAGTAACAGGGAAGGACAGCCCCAGCATTTT
TRBD1 . TRBJ1-3 TRBV30 CAWRGDRGRSGNTIYF TGTGCCTGGAGGGGGGACAGGGGGCGTTCTGGAAACACCATATATTTT
. . TRBJ1-2 TRBV2 CASSREVIRLNYGYTF TGTGCCAGCAGTCGGGAGGTCATACGATTGAACTATGGCTACACCTTC
TRBD2 once TRBJ2-3 TRBV5-6 CASSVGSRLAGVFTDTQYF TGTGCCAGCAGCGTGGGCTCACGACTAGCGGGAGTCTTTACAGATACGCAGTATTTT
. few TRBJ1-2 TRBV3-1/TRBV3-2 CASSSRTEAYGYTF TGTGCCAGCAGCTCCCGGACAGAGGCCTATGGCTACACCTTC
TRBD1 once TRBJ2-3 TRBV4-3 CASSQEMSGLGTGEDTQYF TGCGCCAGCAGCCAAGAAATGTCGGGCTTAGGGACAGGGGAGGATACGCAGTATTTT
. . TRBJ2-1 TRBV10-2 CASRGTDQYNEQFF TGCGCCAGCCGCGGGACAGACCAGTACAATGAGCAGTTCTTC
TRBD2 . TRBJ2-7 TRBV6-2/TRBV6-3 CASIYGREGHYEQYF TGTGCCAGCATTTACGGGAGGGAGGGCCACTACGAGCAGTACTTC